This TCR beta chain was profiled in a study of cytomegalovirus exposure and HLA in healthy donors. The CDR3 has 14 residues. V was clipped by 2 bases and J by 1 base, with 6 bases between them. CDR1 is SGHDN and CDR2 is FVKESK in the germline V gene. The donors formed part of the roughly 120-subject validation cohort, distinct from the approximately 640-subject first cohort. Here immunoSEQ multiplex PCR was the method, and the copy in TCRdb shows in-frame clones only, minus some. The sample includes about 90,000 clones, roughly 80% of them seen just once. This clone was seen a few times. The specimen sequenced was PBMCs. The sequence came from a woman under 30 in good health and CMV-seropositive. The rearrangement links TRBV14 to TRBJ1-5; no clear D gene. The CDR3 bases are TGTGCCAGCAGCCAATCAGGCAGCAATCAGCCCCAGCATTTT. Its protein product is CASSQSGSNQPQHF. Using reference TRBV14 and TRBJ1-5 for the parts outside the CDR3, the full variable domain is EAGVTQFPSHSVIEKGQTVTLRCDPISGHDNLYWYRRVMGKEIKFLLHFVKESKQDESGMPNNRFLAERTGGTYSTLKVQPAELEDSGVYFCASSQSGSNQPQHFGDGTRLSIL.